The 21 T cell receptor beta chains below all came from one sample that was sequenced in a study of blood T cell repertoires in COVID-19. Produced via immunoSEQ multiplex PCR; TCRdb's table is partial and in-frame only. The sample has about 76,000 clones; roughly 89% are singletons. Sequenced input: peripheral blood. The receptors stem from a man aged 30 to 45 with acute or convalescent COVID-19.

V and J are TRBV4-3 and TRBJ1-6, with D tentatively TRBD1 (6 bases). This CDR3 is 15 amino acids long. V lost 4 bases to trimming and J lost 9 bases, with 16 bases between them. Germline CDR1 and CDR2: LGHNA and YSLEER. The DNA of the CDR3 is TGCGCCAGCAGCCCAGAAACAGGGTATGGTTCACCCCTCCACTTT. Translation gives CASSPETGYGSPLHF.

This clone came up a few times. CDR3 region: CASSSLAGGPSTETQYF. The CDR3, as DNA: TGTGCCAGCAGCTCGCTAGCGGGAGGGCCATCGACAGAGACCCAGTACTTC. J is TRBJ2-5 and V is TRBV5-5, with TRBD2 identical over 12 bases. CDR1 SGHKS and CDR2 YYEKEE come from the germline V gene (reference sequence). This CDR3 is built from 17 residues. The junction had 10 bases not matched to a gene; V was cut back by 3 bases and J by 4 bases.

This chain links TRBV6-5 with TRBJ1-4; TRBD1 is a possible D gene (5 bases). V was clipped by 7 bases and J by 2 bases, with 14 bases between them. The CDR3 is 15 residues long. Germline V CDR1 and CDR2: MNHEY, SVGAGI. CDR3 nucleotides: TGTGCCAGCAAGCGGGGCGGCAACACTAATGAAAAACTGTTTTTT. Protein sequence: CASKRGGNTNEKLFF.

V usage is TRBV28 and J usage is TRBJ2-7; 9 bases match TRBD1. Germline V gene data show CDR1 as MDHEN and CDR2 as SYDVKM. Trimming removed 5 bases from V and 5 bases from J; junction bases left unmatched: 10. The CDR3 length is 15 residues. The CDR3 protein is CASSMLGTGSNEQYF. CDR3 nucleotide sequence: TGTGCCAGCAGTATGCTCGGGACAGGGTCGAACGAGCAGTACTTC.

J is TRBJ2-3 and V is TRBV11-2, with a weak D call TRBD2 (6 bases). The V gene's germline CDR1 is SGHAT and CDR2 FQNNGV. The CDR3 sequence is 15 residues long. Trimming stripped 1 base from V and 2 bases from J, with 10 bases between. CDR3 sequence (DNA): TGTGCCAGCAGCTTAGGGCCTAGCGACACAGATACGCAGTATTTT. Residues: CASSLGPSDTDTQYF.

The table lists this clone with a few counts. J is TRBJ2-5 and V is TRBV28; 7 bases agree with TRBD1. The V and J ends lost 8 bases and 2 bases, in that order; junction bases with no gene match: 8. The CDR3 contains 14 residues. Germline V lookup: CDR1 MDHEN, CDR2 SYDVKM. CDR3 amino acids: CASQSDREQETQYF. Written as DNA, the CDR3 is TGTGCCAGCCAGAGTGACAGGGAGCAAGAGACCCAGTACTTC.

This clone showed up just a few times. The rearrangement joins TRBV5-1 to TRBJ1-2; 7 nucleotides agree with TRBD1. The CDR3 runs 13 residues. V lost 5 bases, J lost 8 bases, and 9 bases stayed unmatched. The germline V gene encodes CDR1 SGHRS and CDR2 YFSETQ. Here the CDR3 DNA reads TGCGCCAGCAGACCGGACAGGTCTTGGGGCTACACCTTC. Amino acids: CASRPDRSWGYTF.

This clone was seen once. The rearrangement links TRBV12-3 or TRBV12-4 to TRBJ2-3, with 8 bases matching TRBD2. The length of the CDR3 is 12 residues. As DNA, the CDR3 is TGTACCACTAGCGGTAACACAGATACGCAGTATTTT. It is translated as CTTSGNTDTQYF.

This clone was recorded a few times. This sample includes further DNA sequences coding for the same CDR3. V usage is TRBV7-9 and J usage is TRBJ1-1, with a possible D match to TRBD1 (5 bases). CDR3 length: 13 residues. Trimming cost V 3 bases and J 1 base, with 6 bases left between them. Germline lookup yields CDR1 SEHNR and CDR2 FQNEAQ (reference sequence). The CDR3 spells CASSFQGNTEAFF. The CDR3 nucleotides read TGTGCCAGCAGCTTTCAGGGGAACACTGAAGCTTTCTTT.

The CDR3 sequence is CASSTSGSDTQYF. The CDR3 DNA reads TGTGCCAGCAGCACCTCAGGGTCGGATACGCAGTATTTT. The rearrangement joins TRBV5-8 to TRBJ2-3; a weak D match, TRBD1 (5 bases). Germline lookup yields CDR1 SGHTS and CDR2 YDEGEE. This CDR3 is built from 13 residues. V was pared by 4 bases and J by 6 bases, with 12 bases between.

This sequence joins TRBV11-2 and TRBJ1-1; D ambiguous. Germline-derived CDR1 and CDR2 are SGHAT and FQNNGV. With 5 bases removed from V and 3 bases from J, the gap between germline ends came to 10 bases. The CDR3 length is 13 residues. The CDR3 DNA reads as TGTGCCAGCAGCCCGAGGTGGCACACTGAAGCTTTCTTT. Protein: CASSPRWHTEAFF.

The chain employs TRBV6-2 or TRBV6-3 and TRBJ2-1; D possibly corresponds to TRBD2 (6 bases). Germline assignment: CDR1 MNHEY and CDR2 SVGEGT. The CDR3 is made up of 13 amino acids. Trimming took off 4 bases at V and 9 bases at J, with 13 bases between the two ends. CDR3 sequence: CASSLPGGGEQFF. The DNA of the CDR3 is TGTGCCAGCAGTTTGCCCGGGGGAGGTGAGCAGTTCTTC.

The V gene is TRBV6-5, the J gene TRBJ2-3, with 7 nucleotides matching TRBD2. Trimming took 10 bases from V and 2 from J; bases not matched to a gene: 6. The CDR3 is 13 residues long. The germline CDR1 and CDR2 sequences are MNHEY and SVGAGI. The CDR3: CATSRDYTDTQYF. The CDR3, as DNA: TGTGCCACCTCCCGGGACTACACAGATACGCAGTATTTT.

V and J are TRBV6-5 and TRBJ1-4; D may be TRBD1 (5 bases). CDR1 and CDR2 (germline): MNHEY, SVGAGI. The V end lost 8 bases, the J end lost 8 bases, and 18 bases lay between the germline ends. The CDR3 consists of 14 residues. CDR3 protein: CASQEGSAGEKLFF. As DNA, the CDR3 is TGTGCCAGCCAGGAGGGGAGCGCGGGGGAAAAACTGTTTTTT.

As DNA, the CDR3 is TGCAGCGGCGCCGACAGTCATTACCCCTACGAGCAGTACTTC. Encoded protein: CSGADSHYPYEQYF. J is TRBJ2-7 and V is TRBV29-1; maybe TRBD1 (5 bases). Germline CDR1 and CDR2: SQVTM and ANQGSEA. This CDR3 region has 14 residues. V lost 7 bases, J lost 2 bases, and 18 bases lay in between.

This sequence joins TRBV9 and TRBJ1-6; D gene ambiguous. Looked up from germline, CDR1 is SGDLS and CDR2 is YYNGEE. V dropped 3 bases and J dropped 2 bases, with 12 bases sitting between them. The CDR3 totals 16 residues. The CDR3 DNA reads TGTGCCAGCAGCGGAGGGTTGACGGCCTATAATTCACCCCTCCACTTT. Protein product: CASSGGLTAYNSPLHF.

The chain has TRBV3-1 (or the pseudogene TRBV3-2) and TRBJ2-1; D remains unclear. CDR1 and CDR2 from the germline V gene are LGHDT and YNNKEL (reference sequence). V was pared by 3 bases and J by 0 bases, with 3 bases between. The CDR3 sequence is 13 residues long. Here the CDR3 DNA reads TGTGCCAGCAGCCACCTCTCCTACAATGAGCAGTTCTTC. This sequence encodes CASSHLSYNEQFF.

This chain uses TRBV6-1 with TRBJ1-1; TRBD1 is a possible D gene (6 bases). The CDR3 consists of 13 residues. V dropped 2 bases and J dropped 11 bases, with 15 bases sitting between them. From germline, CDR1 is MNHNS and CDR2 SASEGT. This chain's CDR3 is CASSETLQGYAFF. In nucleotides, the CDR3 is TGTGCCAGCAGTGAAACTCTACAGGGATATGCTTTCTTT.

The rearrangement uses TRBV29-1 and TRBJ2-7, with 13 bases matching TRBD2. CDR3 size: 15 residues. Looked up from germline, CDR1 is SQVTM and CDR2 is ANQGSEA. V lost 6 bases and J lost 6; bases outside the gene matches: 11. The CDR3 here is CSVGGVTSGRAEQYF. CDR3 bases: TGCAGCGTGGGAGGGGTTACTAGCGGGAGGGCCGAGCAGTACTTC.

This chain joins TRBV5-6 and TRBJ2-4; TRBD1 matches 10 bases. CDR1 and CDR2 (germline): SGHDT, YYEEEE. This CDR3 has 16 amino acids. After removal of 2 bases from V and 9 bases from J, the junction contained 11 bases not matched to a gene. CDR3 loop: CASSFAMGTGEVIQYF. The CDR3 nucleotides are TGTGCCAGCAGCTTCGCGATGGGGACAGGGGAGGTCATTCAGTACTTC. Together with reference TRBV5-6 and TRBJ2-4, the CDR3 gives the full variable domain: DAGVTQSPTHLIKTRGQQVTLRCSPKSGHDTVSWYQQALGQGPQFIFQYYEEEERQRGNFPDRFSGHQFPNYSSELNVNALLLGDSALYLCASSFAMGTGEVIQYFGAGTRLSVL.

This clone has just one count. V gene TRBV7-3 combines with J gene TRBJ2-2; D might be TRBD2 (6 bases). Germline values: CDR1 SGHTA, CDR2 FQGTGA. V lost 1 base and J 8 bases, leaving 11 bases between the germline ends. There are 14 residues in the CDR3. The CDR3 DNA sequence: TGTGCCAGCAGCTTAAGCACTAGCAGTGGGGAGCTGTTTTTT. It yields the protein CASSLSTSSGELFF.